One sample yielded the 7 T cell receptor beta chains listed below, sequenced in a study of T cell responses to AZD1222 COVID-19 vaccine. Profiling relied on immunoSEQ multiplex PCR, and the TCRdb table lists in-frame clones only, not all of them. The sample comprises 90,000 to 150,000 clones, 85% to 90% of which are singletons, and roughly 4% rests with the top ten. Sequenced here: peripheral blood, sampled on day 0 of AZD1222 vaccination. All receptors come from an adult in good health.

V and J are TRBV6-5 and TRBJ2-1; the match to TRBD2 covers 11 bases. Germline trimming cut 10 bases from V and 8 bases from J; bases unmatched to any gene: 13. The CDR3 is 15 amino acids. From germline, CDR1 is MNHEY and CDR2 SVGAGI. CDR3 sequence reads: CAIGRASGGPHEQFF. The CDR3 bases are TGTGCCATCGGGAGGGCTAGCGGGGGGCCCCATGAGCAGTTCTTC.

CDR3 sequence reads: CASSLGGGTEAFF. CDR3 bases: TGTGCCAGCAGCTTGGGTGGGGGTACTGAAGCTTTCTTT. The V call is TRBV5-4, the J call TRBJ1-1; the D gene is possibly TRBD1 (5 bases). V was pared by 0 bases and J by 5 bases, with 8 bases between. The CDR3 has 13 residues. The germline CDR1 and CDR2 sequences are SGHNT and YYREEE (reference sequence).

This chain uses TRBV6-5 with TRBJ1-2; 9 bases map to TRBD1. The CDR3 sequence is 16 residues long. CDR1 is MNHEY and CDR2 is SVGAGI in the germline V gene. V shed 0 bases and J 4 bases; nucleotides not matched to a gene: 6. The CDR3 DNA sequence: TGTGCCAGCAGTTACTCGCCGGACAGGGGTTTCTATGGCTACACCTTC. It translates to CASSYSPDRGFYGYTF.

This sequence joins TRBV10-3 and TRBJ1-1; D uncertain. This CDR3 is 12 amino acids long. Germline loops: CDR1 ENHRY, CDR2 SYGVKD. For the CDR3, the DNA is TGTGCGGTAGGCCTTAAAGACACTGAAGCTTTCTTT. It codes for CAVGLKDTEAFF.

A word on this clone: A much larger clone differs by one base, so this may be a read error. Distinct nucleotide sequences in the sample also encode this CDR3. V usage is TRBV5-4 and J usage is TRBJ1-1, with 9 bases lining up with TRBD1. V lost 5 bases and J lost 3; bases outside the gene matches: 2. CDR3 length: 13 amino acids. Germline CDR1 and CDR2: SGHNT and YYREEE (reference sequence). CDR3 sequence reads: CASSWTGDTEAFF. CDR3 coding DNA: TGTGCCAGCAGTTGGACAGGGGACACTGAAGCTTTCTTT.

The J gene is TRBJ1-2, the V gene TRBV6-6; TRBD1 aligns across 7 bases. Trimming cost V 7 bases and J 4 bases; bases outside gene matches: 9. The CDR3 runs to 14 residues. Germline assignment: CDR1 MNHNY and CDR2 SVGAGI (reference sequence). CDR3 protein: CASKTGTEGYGYTF. Here the CDR3 DNA reads TGTGCCAGCAAAACAGGGACAGAGGGCTATGGCTACACCTTC.

This chain links TRBV5-1 with TRBJ1-6; 7 nucleotides match TRBD1. Germline V CDR1 and CDR2: SGHRS, YFSETQ. Trimming at V came to 0 bases and at J to 8 bases, leaving 5 bases not matched to a gene. The CDR3 contains 15 residues. The CDR3 nucleotides read TGCGCCAGCAGCTTGGCGACAGGGAGGGATTCACCCCTCCACTTT. Protein product: CASSLATGRDSPLHF.